The T cell receptor (beta chain) under discussion was sequenced for a study of blood T cell repertoires in COVID-19. Only in-frame clones appear in the TCRdb table, and some are missing; sequencing was by immunoSEQ multiplex PCR. This table holds roughly 200,000 clones, around 86% found once. Trimming removed 5 bases from V and 5 bases from J; junction bases left unmatched: 16. Germline V gene lookup returns CDR1 SGHTA and CDR2 FQGNSA. This CDR3 contains 17 residues. Material for sequencing was PBMCs or T cells enriched from blood (not recorded which). The source is a woman in her thirties or forties with acute COVID-19. The rearrangement uses TRBV7-2 and TRBJ1-2, with 8 bases aligning to TRBD1. CDR3 bases: TGTGCCAGCAGCCCAGACACAGGGGGAAGATGGGTATATGGCTACACCTTC. It yields the protein CASSPDTGGRWVYGYTF. The variable domain in full, completed from reference TRBV7-2 and TRBJ1-2, reads GAGVSQSPSNKVTEKGKDVELRCDPISGHTALYWYRQSLGQGLEFLIYFQGNSAPDKSGLPSDRFSAERTGGSVSTLTIQRTQQEDSAVYLCASSPDTGGRWVYGYTFGSGTRLTVV.